This T cell receptor (beta chain) was profiled in a study of blood T cell repertoires in COVID-19 (dated by TCRdb to about 2020). About the study as a whole: The collaborator samples originated in the United States, Italy and Spain and spanned the acute and convalescent phases of COVID-19. The material from the prospective study consisted of cDNA or gDNA derived from T cells, B-cell-depleted T cells, or PBMCs. The dataset comprised deeply sampled blood TCRbeta repertoires from subjects exposed to, actively infected with, or recovered from COVID-19. The repertoires were released in a freely available public database intended as a resource for research on the immune response to SARS-CoV-2. The samples were drawn from the first 160 participants of the ongoing ImmuneRACE study and from under 1,500 subjects provided by 6 global collaborators. A de-identified subject ID, COVID-19 status, age in years and sex were almost always included in the sample metadata. Where available, HLA class I and class II types were obtained from metadata supplied by the sample provider rather than from assay-based typing.

Participants in the prospective study were aged about 18 to 90 years, lived in about two dozen United States geographic areas, and enrolled through a virtual design. In the prospective study, participants were assigned to cohorts based on the clinical history participants reported in a screening survey and a study questionnaire. In the prospective study, mobile phlebotomists collected whole blood, serum and a nasopharyngeal or oropharyngeal swab from each participant. Over a roughly two-month period, participants in the prospective study had the option of providing additional blood draws and questionnaires. Before DNA extraction, prospective study blood samples were shipped either frozen or at room temperature. The immunoSEQ Assay, a bias-controlled multiplex PCR, was used to amplify TCRbeta CDR3 regions from genomic DNA. From the authors' description of their analysis: The number of nucleated cells in each sample was estimated by amplification of reference gene primers within the assay. To quantify the absolute abundance of each unique TCRbeta CDR3 rearrangement, sequence reads were collapsed and filtered. For each sample, productive Simpson clonality was calculated as the square root of Simpson's diversity index over productive rearrangements. Drawn from immuneACCESS, this table holds only the in-frame rearrangements with V and J called that TCRdb kept. Clones are partly lost; checked studies trace under half to an unresolved V gene and leave the rest unexplained. The V and J calls and clone size come from that table; D and trimming were worked out from the DNA. The sample table lists 200,000 or so clones, roughly 89% of them with a count of one. The ten most abundant clones make up around 3.8% of the sample.

With regard to this clone: Which antigen it targets is not known. No base-level quality is on record; no much larger clone is a single base apart.

Ends trimmed: V by 5 bases, J by 1 base; bases unmatched to a gene: 2. Via the germline V gene, CDR1 is SGDLS and CDR2 YYNGEE. Reading from cysteine to phenylalanine, the CDR3 counts 13 amino acids. CDR3 DNA is the only sequence kept; it has 39 bases, read in frame from the first base. Points the paper makes about the study in general: The quantity of clinical and demographic metadata differed by source and by participant and was supplied without curation.

Sequenced: PBMCs or T cells enriched from blood (not recorded which). The TCR was taken from a woman aged 40 to 55 with acute COVID-19. The chain is encoded by TRBV9 joined to TRBJ2-7, with 8 middle bases fitting TRBD1. The CDR3 protein is CASSRTGSYEQYF. The nucleotide sequence is given as TGTGCCAGCAGTAGGACAGGGTCCTACGAGCAGTACTTC. The full variable domain, completed from the reference TRBV9 and TRBJ2-7 proteins outside the CDR3, reads DSGVTQTPKHLITATGQRVTLRCSPRSGDLSVYWYQQSLDQGLQFLIQYYNGEERAKGNILERFSAQQFPDLHSELNLSSLELGDSALYFCASSRTGSYEQYFGPGTRLTVT.